The T cell receptor (beta chain) under discussion was sequenced for a study of CD8 T cells in ankylosing spondylitis. CDR1 is SQVTM and CDR2 is ANQGSEA in the germline V gene. V lost 7 bases, J lost 6 bases, and 3 bases stayed unmatched. The CDR3 extends over 12 amino acids. This clonotype was seen a handful of times. What it binds is not known. TCRdb re-called the 5' RACE reads through MiXCR, storing one row per CDR3 protein. This table holds some 240,000 distinct CDR3 sequences, about 20% found once. General study results and limits: Reportedly, significant enrichment of disease-linked clones occurred in matched ankylosing spondylitis synovial fluid. Disease-linked clones displayed a CD8+ phenotype and appeared relatively rarely in peripheral blood.

Sequencing was performed on blood, either unsorted or a sorted T cell fraction (not recorded which). The chain links TRBV29-1 to TRBJ2-2; 9 bases align to TRBD2. The sequence derives from a male donor with ankylosing spondylitis or in good health (not recorded which). The CDR3, as DNA: TGCAGCGCCTCTAGCGGGGCCGGGGAGCTGTTTTTT. Translated, it gives CSASSGAGELFF.